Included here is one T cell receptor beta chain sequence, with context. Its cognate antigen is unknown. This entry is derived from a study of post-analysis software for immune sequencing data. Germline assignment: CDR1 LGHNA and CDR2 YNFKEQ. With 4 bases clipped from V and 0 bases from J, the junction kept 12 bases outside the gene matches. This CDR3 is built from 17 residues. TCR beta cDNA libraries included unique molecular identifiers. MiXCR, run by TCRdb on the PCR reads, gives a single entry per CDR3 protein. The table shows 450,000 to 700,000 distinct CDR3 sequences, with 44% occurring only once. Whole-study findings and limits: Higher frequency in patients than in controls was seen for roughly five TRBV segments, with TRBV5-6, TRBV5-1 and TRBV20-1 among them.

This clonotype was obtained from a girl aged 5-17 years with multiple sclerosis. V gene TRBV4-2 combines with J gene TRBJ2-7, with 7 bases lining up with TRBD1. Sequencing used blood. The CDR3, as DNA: TGTGCCAGCAGCCTAAGATCATTGACAGGGACCTCCTACGAGCAGTACTTC. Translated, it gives CASSLRSLTGTSYEQYF.